The clone carrying this TCR beta chain has ten or more counts. Its antigen is still unknown. The record originates from a study of CD8 T cells in ankylosing spondylitis. Findings and caveats of the study: Enrichment of disease-linked clones was reportedly significant in matched ankylosing spondylitis synovial fluid. A TCR beta motif of 8 or 9 highly homologous variants appeared characteristic of ankylosing spondylitis blood.

Preparation of TCR beta libraries was done by quantitative 5'-RACE with molecular barcodes. TCRdb reprocessed the 5' RACE reads via MiXCR and lists one record per CDR3 protein. This sample yields some 800,000 distinct CDR3 sequences, of which about 10% are seen a single time; 0.51% belongs to the top ten. CDR3 length equals 13 residues. Germline V lookup: CDR1 MDHEN, CDR2 SYDVKM. The V end lost 7 bases, the J end lost 1 base, and 10 bases lay between the germline ends. The sequencing input was blood, either unsorted or a sorted T cell fraction (not recorded which). J is TRBJ2-5 and V is TRBV28; D is possibly TRBD1 (6 bases). This sequence originates from a male donor with ankylosing spondylitis. CDR3 nucleotides: TGTGCCAGCAAACTACAGGGCCAAGAGACCCAGTACTTC. Its translation is CASKLQGQETQYF.